Below, 14 T cell receptor beta chains from the same sample are listed, as sequenced in a study of blood T cell dynamics during melanoma immunotherapy. Sequencing used immunoSEQ multiplex PCR; TCRdb keeps in-frame clones, though not all of them. This table has approximately 20,000 clones, roughly nine tenths appearing once. The time point here: week 3, after first cycle of checkpoint inhibitor. The sample here was blood, taken from a patient treated with checkpoint blockade. The receptors were sampled from a human donor with melanoma.

J is TRBJ2-5 and V is TRBV19; a possible D gene is TRBD1 (7 bases). CDR1 and CDR2 from the germline V gene are LNHDA and SQIVND (reference sequence). The CDR3 contains 15 residues. V was trimmed by 5 bases and J by 7 bases, leaving 20 bases between them. The CDR3 coding sequence is TGTGCCAGTAGTCCTTGGCAGGGGGGACCCAGGACCCAGTACTTC. Amino acid sequence: CASSPWQGGPRTQYF.

This rearrangement joins TRBV4-1 to TRBJ2-1; maybe TRBD2 (6 bases). The CDR3 runs to 16 residues. CDR1 and CDR2 (germline): MGHRA, YSYEKL. V was trimmed by 0 bases and J by 10 bases, leaving 19 bases between them. The CDR3 DNA reads as TGCGCCAGCAGCCAAGATCTCAGCGGGTCAGCCGCCGAGCAGTTCTTC. Amino acids: CASSQDLSGSAAEQFF.

In this sample, this clone turned up once. The genes are TRBV10-3 and TRBJ2-7; 10 nucleotides match TRBD2. Germline loops: CDR1 ENHRY, CDR2 SYGVKD. J gave up 0 bases and V 8 bases, and 1 base lay outside the gene matches. This CDR3 spans 13 amino acids. The CDR3 nucleotides are TGTGCCATCGAGCGGGAGGGCTCCTACGAGCAGTACTTC. Residues: CAIEREGSYEQYF.

The chain employs TRBV5-1 and TRBJ2-7; TRBD1 might be the D (6 bases). The CDR3 runs to 15 residues. V lost 0 bases to trimming and J lost 0 bases, with 10 bases between them. Germline CDR1 and CDR2: SGHRS and YFSETQ. The CDR3 reads CASSLATGPSYEQYF. The CDR3 DNA is TGCGCCAGCAGCTTGGCCACAGGGCCCTCCTACGAGCAGTACTTC.

This chain connects TRBV19 to TRBJ2-1; TRBD2 matches 10 bases. This CDR3 has 16 residues. J was trimmed by 6 bases and V by 5 bases; bases with no gene match: 10. Germline V CDR1 and CDR2: LNHDA, SQIVND (reference sequence). In DNA form, the CDR3 reads TGTGCCAGTAGTGGCCGCCTCGGGACTAGCGCCAATGAGCAGTTCTTC. Its translation is CASSGRLGTSANEQFF.

This rearrangement joins TRBV27 to TRBJ2-2; 13 nucleotides align to TRBD2. In germline, CDR1 is MNHEY, CDR2 SMNVEV (reference sequence). Trimming removed 5 bases from V and 3 bases from J; junction bases left unmatched: 3. This CDR3 has 16 amino acids. The CDR3 here is CASSPLAGGYTGELFF. DNA for the CDR3: TGTGCCAGCAGTCCACTAGCGGGAGGGTACACCGGGGAGCTGTTTTTT.

The V and J genes are TRBV7-2 and TRBJ1-1; no firm D call. This CDR3 contains 11 residues. CDR1 and CDR2 from the germline V gene are SGHTA and FQGNSA. V was clipped by 1 base and J by 11 bases, with 8 bases between them. This CDR3 reads CASSLVGRAFF. The CDR3 nucleotides read TGTGCCAGCAGCTTAGTGGGTAGGGCTTTCTTT.

The rearrangement uses TRBV28 and TRBJ1-1; D gene ambiguous. The CDR3 runs to 13 residues. Trimming stripped 5 bases from V and 0 bases from J, with 7 bases between. Germline V gene data show CDR1 as MDHEN and CDR2 as SYDVKM. CDR3 nucleotide sequence: TGTGCCAGCAGTGGCAGTTTGAACACTGAAGCTTTCTTT. Encoded protein: CASSGSLNTEAFF.

V is TRBV30 and J is TRBJ1-3, with D possibly TRBD1 on 5 matching bases. Trimming left V 5 bases short and J 4 bases short, with 9 bases between. The CDR3 spans 12 residues. Germline V gene sequence: CDR1 GTSNPN, CDR2 SVGIG (reference sequence). The DNA for the CDR3 is TGTGCCTGGCAGGGCAGCGGAAACACCATATATTTT. Its protein product is CAWQGSGNTIYF.

The chain joins TRBV18 to TRBJ2-7; D may match TRBD1 or TRBD2 (5 bases each). With 0 bases removed from V and 5 bases from J, the gap between germline ends came to 11 bases. CDR3 length equals 14 residues. Germline V gene sequence: CDR1 KGHSH, CDR2 LQKENI. CDR3 coding DNA: TGTGCCAGCTCACCACCGGGACCTGGGGACGAGCAGTACTTC. Protein product: CASSPPGPGDEQYF.

The J gene is TRBJ2-5, the V gene TRBV4-2; 10 positions agree with TRBD2. The CDR3 has 19 amino acids. Germline trimming cut 1 base from V and 7 bases from J; bases unmatched to any gene: 18. Looked up from germline, CDR1 is LGHNA and CDR2 is YNFKEQ. The CDR3 loop is CASSQAPPRAGGGAWTQYF. The CDR3, as DNA: TGTGCCAGCAGCCAAGCTCCTCCGCGAGCGGGAGGGGGGGCTTGGACCCAGTACTTC.

This chain uses TRBV19 with TRBJ2-3; D possibly corresponds to TRBD2 (5 bases). The CDR3 is 13 amino acids. Germline CDR1 LNHDA, CDR2 SQIVND (reference sequence). Trimming stripped 4 bases from V and 0 bases from J, with 5 bases between. CDR3 nucleotides: TGTGCCAGTAGTAGCGGGAGCACAGATACGCAGTATTTT. It is translated as CASSSGSTDTQYF.

The chain combines TRBV5-6 with TRBJ2-1; the match to TRBD2 covers 9 bases. CDR3 size: 16 residues. The germline gives CDR1 SGHDT, CDR2 YYEEEE. J was trimmed by 4 bases and V by 6 bases; bases with no gene match: 11. The CDR3 here is CASTAPSGTPYNEQFF. DNA of the CDR3: TGTGCCAGCACCGCCCCTAGCGGGACTCCGTACAATGAGCAGTTCTTC.

The rearrangement joins TRBV7-3 to TRBJ2-1; 10 nucleotides agree with TRBD2. After removal of 5 bases from V and 5 bases from J, the junction contained 6 bases not matched to a gene. CDR1 is SGHTA and CDR2 is FQGTGA in the germline V gene. The CDR3 spans 15 residues. CDR3 protein: CASSPLAGADNEQFF. As DNA, the CDR3 is TGTGCCAGCAGCCCTCTAGCGGGAGCCGACAATGAGCAGTTCTTC.